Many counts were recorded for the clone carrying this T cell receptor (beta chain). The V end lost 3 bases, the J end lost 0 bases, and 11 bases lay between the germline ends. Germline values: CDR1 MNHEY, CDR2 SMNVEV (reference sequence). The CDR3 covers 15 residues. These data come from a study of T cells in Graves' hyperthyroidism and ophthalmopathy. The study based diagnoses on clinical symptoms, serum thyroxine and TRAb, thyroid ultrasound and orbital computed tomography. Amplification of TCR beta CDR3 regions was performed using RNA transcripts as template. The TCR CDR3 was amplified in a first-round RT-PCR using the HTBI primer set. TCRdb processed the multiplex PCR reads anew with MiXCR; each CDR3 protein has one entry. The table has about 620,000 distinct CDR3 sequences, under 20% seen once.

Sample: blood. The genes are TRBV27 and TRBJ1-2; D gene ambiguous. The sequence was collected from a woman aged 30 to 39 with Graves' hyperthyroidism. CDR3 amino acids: CASSFRGKANYGYTF. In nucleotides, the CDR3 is TGTGCCAGCAGTTTCCGGGGAAAAGCTAACTATGGCTACACCTTC.